Below, 9 T cell receptor beta chains from the same sample are listed, as sequenced in a study of radiation and T cells in renal cell carcinoma. Profiling relied on immunoSEQ multiplex PCR, and the TCRdb table lists in-frame clones only, not all of them. This table has about 12,000 clones, 30% to 40% appearing once. The sample's treatment: 15 Gy SBRT to primary tumor, nephrectomy 4 weeks later. The source material was tumor tissue, sampled from a patient whose treatment included radiotherapy and nephrectomy. The receptors were gathered from a man in his fifties or sixties with renal cell carcinoma.

The chain couples TRBV2 to TRBJ2-3, with 11 nucleotides matching TRBD2. Germline V gene data show CDR1 as SNHLY and CDR2 as FYNNEI. CDR3 length: 19 amino acids. V lost 1 base to trimming and J lost 6 bases; unmatched junction nucleotides: 15. The CDR3 sequence: CASSEVTSGVIFRGDTQYF. The CDR3 DNA sequence: TGTGCCAGCAGTGAAGTGACTAGCGGGGTTATCTTCAGGGGGGATACGCAGTATTTT.

This clone has more than one count but fewer than ten. The CDR3 DNA sequence: TGTGCCAGCAGCTTGGGTTCCCATGAGCAGTTCTTC. This codes for CASSLGSHEQFF. The chain recombines TRBV5-4 with TRBJ2-1, with D uncertain. The CDR3 extends over 12 amino acids. Trimming took 0 bases from V and 8 from J, leaving 6 bases between them. Germline V gene data show CDR1 as SGHNT and CDR2 as YYREEE (reference sequence).

The chain is built from TRBV5-1 and TRBJ1-2; maybe TRBD1 (5 bases). The CDR3 has 14 amino acids. In germline, CDR1 is SGHRS, CDR2 YFSETQ. The V end was cut by 3 bases, the J end by 4 bases, with 13 bases between. The CDR3 DNA reads TGCGCCAGCAGCTGGCGGGAAAGGGGCTATGGCTACACCTTC. Translated, it gives CASSWRERGYGYTF.

V gene TRBV29-1 combines with J gene TRBJ2-1; TRBD2 matches 10 bases. Germline loops: CDR1 SQVTM, CDR2 ANQGSEA. The CDR3 loop spans 18 amino acids. J lost 0 bases, V lost 5 bases, and 13 bases had no gene match. CDR3 sequence (DNA): TGCAGCGTTCTAGCGGGGGTAATGACGATAAGCTCCTACAATGAGCAGTTCTTC. Its protein is CSVLAGVMTISSYNEQFF.

This clone is medium-sized in the sample. The chain uses TRBV30 and TRBJ2-7; 12 bases map to TRBD1. The CDR3 is 15 residues long. V gave up 4 bases and J gave up 4 bases; unmatched junction bases: 8. Germline loops: CDR1 GTSNPN, CDR2 SVGIG (reference sequence). CDR3 bases: TGTGCCTGGACCGCGGGGGACAGGGGGCCGTACGAGCAGTACTTC. This gives the protein CAWTAGDRGPYEQYF.

This clone has just a few counts. The chain joins TRBV25-1 to TRBJ2-7, with D perhaps being TRBD1 or TRBD2 (6 bases each). V was trimmed by 3 bases and J by 7 bases, leaving 16 bases between them. Looked up from germline, CDR1 is MGHDK and CDR2 is SYGVNS. The CDR3 is 14 amino acids. The CDR3 DNA sequence: TGTGCCAGCAGTGACGACAGGCTTGGGGGGGAGCAGTACTTC. Amino acid sequence: CASSDDRLGGEQYF.

This clone was picked up a small number of times. The chain employs TRBV2 and TRBJ2-1; TRBD2 matches 14 bases. V was clipped by 5 bases and J by 8 bases; unmatched bases: 20. Per germline, CDR1 SNHLY and CDR2 FYNNEI. CDR3 length: 20 amino acids. CDR3 amino acids: CASSLQEGFGTSGSKYEQFF. The CDR3 nucleotides read TGTGCCAGCAGTCTTCAGGAGGGTTTTGGGACTAGCGGGAGTAAGTATGAGCAGTTCTTC.

The genes are TRBV30 and TRBJ2-5; 13 nucleotides agree with TRBD2. V lost 1 base to trimming and J lost 5 bases; unmatched junction nucleotides: 4. CDR3 length: 15 amino acids. Germline assignment: CDR1 GTSNPN and CDR2 SVGIG (reference sequence). The CDR3 region has the DNA TGTGCCTGGAGTGCCGGACTAGCGGGAGATGAGACCCAGTACTTC. It codes for CAWSAGLAGDETQYF. Filled out from reference TRBV30 and TRBJ2-5, the complete variable domain reads SQTIHQWPATLVQPVGSPLSLECTVEGTSNPNLYWYRQAAGRGLQLLFYSVGIGQISSEVPQNLSASRPQDRQFILSSKKLLLSDSGFYLCAWSAGLAGDETQYFGPGTRLLVL.

This clone has just a few counts. The chain is built from TRBV11-3 and TRBJ2-2; 11 bases map to TRBD2. Germline-derived CDR1 and CDR2 are SGHNT and YENEEA. The junction had 3 bases not matched to a gene; V was cut back by 5 bases and J by 7 bases. The CDR3 covers 14 residues. The chain's CDR3 is CASSRGLAGGELFF. In DNA form, the CDR3 reads TGTGCCAGCAGCCGCGGACTAGCGGGCGGGGAGCTGTTTTTT.